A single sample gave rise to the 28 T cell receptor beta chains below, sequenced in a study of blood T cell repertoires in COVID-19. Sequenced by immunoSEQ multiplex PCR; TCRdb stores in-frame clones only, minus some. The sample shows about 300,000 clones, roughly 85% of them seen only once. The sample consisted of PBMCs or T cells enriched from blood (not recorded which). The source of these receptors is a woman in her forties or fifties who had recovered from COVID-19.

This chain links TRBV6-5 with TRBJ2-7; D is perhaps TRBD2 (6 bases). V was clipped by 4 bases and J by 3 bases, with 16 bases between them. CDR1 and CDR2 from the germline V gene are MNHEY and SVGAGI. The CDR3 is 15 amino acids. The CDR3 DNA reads TGTGCCAGCAGTTCGCGCCCCGGGGGTCTCTACGAGCAGTACTTC. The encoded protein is CASSSRPGGLYEQYF.

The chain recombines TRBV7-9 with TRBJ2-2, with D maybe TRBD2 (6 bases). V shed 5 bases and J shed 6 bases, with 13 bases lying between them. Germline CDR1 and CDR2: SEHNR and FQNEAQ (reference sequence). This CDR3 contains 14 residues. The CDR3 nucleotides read TGTGCCAGCAGCGAACTAGCAGGATCCGGGGAGCTGTTTTTT. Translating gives CASSELAGSGELFF.

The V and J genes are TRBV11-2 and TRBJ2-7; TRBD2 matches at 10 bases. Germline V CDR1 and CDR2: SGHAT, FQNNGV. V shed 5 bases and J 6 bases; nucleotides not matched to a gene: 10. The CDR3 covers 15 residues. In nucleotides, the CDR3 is TGTGCCAGCAGCCGGGGACTAGCGACCACCAGCGAGCAGTACTTC. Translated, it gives CASSRGLATTSEQYF.

The CDR3 DNA reads TGTGCCAGCAGCTCACGGGACTCGGGTTCGGATACGCAGTATTTT. Protein sequence: CASSSRDSGSDTQYF. J is TRBJ2-3 and V is TRBV5-8; weak D call: TRBD2 (6 bases). In germline, CDR1 is SGHTS, CDR2 YDEGEE. V gave up 3 bases and J gave up 6 bases, with 17 bases separating them. CDR3 length: 15 residues.

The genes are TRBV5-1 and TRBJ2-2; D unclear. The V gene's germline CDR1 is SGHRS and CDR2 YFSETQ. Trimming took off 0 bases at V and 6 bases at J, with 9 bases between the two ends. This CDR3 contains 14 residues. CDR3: CASSLALGPGELFF. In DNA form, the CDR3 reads TGCGCCAGCAGCTTGGCCCTAGGTCCCGGGGAGCTGTTTTTT.

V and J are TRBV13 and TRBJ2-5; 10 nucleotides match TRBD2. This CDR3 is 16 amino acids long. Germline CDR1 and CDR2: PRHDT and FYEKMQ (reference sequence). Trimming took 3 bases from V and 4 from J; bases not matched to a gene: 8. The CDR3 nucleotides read TGTGCCAGCAGCTTGAACGGACTAGCGGATGCAGAGACCCAGTACTTC. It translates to CASSLNGLADAETQYF.

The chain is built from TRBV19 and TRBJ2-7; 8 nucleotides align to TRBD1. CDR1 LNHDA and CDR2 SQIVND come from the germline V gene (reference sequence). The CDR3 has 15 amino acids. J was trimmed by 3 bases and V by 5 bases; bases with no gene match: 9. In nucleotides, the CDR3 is TGTGCCAGTAGTGAAACCGGACAGGGAGACTACGAGCAGTACTTC. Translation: CASSETGQGDYEQYF.

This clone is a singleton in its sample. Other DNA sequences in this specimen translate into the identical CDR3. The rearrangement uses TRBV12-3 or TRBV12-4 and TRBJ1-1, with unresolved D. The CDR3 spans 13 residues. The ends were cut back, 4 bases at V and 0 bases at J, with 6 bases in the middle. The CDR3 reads CASSSGVNTEAFF. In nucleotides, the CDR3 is TGTGCCAGCAGTTCCGGTGTGAACACTGAAGCTTTCTTT.

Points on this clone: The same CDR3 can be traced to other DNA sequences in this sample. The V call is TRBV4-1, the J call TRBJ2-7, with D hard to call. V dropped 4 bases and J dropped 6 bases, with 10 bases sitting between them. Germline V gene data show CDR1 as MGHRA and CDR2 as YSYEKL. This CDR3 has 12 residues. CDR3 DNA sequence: TGCGCCAGCAGCCCCCTGAGTGGCGAGCAGTACTTC. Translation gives CASSPLSGEQYF.

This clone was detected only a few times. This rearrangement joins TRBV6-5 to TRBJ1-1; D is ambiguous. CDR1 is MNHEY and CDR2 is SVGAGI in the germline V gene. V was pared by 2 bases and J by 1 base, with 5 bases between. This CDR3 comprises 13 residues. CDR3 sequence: CASSYGGNTEAFF. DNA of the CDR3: TGTGCCAGCAGTTACGGAGGGAACACTGAAGCTTTCTTT.

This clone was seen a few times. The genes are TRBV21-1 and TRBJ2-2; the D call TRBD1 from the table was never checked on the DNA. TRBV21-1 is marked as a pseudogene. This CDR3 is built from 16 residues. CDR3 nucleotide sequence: TGTGCCAGCAGCAAAAATTCGACATCTCGTGGCGGGGAGCTGTTTTTT. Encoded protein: CASSKNSTSRGGELFF.

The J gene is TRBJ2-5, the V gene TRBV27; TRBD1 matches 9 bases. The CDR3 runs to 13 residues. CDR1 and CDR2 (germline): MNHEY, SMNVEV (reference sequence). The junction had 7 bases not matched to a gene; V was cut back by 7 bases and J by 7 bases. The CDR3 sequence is CASNQQGARTQYF. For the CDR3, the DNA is TGTGCCAGCAACCAACAGGGGGCGAGGACCCAGTACTTC.

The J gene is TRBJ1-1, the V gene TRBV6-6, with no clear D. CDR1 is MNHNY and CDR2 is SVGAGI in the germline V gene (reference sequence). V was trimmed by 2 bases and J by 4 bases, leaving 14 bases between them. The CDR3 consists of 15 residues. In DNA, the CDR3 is TGTGCCAGCAGTTACGACAATTCGCGGGGCACTGAAGCTTTCTTT. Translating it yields CASSYDNSRGTEAFF.

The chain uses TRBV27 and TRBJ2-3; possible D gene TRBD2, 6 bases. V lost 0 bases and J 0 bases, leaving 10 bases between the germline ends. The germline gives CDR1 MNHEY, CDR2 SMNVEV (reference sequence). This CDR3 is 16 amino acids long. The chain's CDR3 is CASSLSASVSTDTQYF. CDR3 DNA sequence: TGTGCCAGCAGTTTATCAGCTAGCGTAAGCACAGATACGCAGTATTTT.

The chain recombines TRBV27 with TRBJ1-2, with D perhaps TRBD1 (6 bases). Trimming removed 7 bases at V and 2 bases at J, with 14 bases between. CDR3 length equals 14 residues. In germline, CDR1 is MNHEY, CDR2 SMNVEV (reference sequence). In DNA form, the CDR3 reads TGTGCCAGCAACGGGGGGGGCAGAAACTATGGCTACACCTTC. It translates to CASNGGGRNYGYTF.

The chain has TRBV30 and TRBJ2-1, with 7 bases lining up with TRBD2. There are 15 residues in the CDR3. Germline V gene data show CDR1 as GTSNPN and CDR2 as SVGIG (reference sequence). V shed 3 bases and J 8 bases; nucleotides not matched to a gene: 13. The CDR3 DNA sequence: TGTGCCTGGAGCGGGGCTAGCGGCTATATGGATGAGCAGTTCTTC. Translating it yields CAWSGASGYMDEQFF. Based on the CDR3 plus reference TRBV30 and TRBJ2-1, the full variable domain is SQTIHQWPATLVQPVGSPLSLECTVEGTSNPNLYWYRQAAGRGLQLLFYSVGIGQISSEVPQNLSASRPQDRQFILSSKKLLLSDSGFYLCAWSGASGYMDEQFFGPGTRLTVL.

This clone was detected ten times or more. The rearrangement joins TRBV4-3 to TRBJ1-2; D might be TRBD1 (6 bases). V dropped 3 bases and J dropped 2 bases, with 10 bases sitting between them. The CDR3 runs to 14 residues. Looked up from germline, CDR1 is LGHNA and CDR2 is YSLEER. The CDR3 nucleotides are TGCGCCAGCAGCCACCTGACAGGAAACTATGGCTACACCTTC. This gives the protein CASSHLTGNYGYTF.

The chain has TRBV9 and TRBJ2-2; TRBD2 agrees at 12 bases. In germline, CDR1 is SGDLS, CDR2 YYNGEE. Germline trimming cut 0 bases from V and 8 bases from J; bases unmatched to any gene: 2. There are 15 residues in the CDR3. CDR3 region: CASSVVGTSGGELFF. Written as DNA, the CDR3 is TGTGCCAGCAGCGTAGTTGGGACTAGCGGGGGGGAGCTGTTTTTT.

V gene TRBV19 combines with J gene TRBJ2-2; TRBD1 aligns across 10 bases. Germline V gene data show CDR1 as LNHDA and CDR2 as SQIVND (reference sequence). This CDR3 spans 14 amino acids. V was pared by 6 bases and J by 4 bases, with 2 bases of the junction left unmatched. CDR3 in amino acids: CASRGQGGTGELFF. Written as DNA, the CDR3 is TGTGCCAGTAGAGGACAGGGGGGCACCGGGGAGCTGTTTTTT. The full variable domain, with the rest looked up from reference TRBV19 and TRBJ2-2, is DGGITQSPKYLFRKEGQNVTLSCEQNLNHDAMYWYRQDPGQGLRLIYYSQIVNDFQKGDIAEGYSVSREKKESFPLTVTSAQKNPTAFYLCASRGQGGTGELFFGEGSRLTVL.

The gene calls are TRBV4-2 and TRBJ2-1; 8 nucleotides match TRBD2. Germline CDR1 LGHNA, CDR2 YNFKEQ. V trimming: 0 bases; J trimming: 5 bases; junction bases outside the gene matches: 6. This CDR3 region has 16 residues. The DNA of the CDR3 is TGTGCCAGCAGCCAAGATCGAGCGGGGGTAAACAATGAGCAGTTCTTC. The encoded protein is CASSQDRAGVNNEQFF.

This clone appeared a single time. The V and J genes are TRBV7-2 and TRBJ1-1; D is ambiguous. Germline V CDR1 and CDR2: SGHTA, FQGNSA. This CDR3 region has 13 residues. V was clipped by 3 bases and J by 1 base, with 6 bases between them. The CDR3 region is CASSFSGNTEAFF. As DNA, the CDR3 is TGTGCCAGCAGCTTCTCCGGGAACACTGAAGCTTTCTTT.

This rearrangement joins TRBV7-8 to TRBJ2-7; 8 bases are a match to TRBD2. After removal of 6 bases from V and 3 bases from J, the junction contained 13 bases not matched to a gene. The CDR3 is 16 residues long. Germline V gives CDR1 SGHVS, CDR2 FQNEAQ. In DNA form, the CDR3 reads TGTGCCAGCAGAAAGAATAGCGGGGCGCAAAACTACGAGCAGTACTTC. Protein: CASRKNSGAQNYEQYF.

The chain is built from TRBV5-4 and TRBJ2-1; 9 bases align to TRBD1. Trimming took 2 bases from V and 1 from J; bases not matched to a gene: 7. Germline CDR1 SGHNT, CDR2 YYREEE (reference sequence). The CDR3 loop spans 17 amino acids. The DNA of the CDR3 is TGTGCCAGCAGCTTCGGGGGACAGGGAATATCCTACAATGAGCAGTTCTTC. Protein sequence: CASSFGGQGISYNEQFF.

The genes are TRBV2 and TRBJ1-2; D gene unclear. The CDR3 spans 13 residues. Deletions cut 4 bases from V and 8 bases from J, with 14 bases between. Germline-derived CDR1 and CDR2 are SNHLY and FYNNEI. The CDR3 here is CASSGRTGRGYTF. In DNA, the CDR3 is TGTGCCAGCAGTGGACGGACTGGGCGCGGCTACACCTTC.

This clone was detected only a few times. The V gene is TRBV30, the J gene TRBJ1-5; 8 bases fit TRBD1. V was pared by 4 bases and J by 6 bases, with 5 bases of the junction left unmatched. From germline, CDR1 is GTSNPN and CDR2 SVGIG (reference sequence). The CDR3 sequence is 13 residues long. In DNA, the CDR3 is TGTGCCTGGACACCAGGGGGCGGTCAGCCCCAGCATTTT. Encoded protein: CAWTPGGGQPQHF.

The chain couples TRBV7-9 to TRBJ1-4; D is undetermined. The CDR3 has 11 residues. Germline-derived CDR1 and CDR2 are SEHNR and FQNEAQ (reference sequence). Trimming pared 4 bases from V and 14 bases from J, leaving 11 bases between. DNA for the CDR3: TGTGCCAGCAGCTCCGGTAAGAAGCTGTTTTTT. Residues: CASSSGKKLFF.

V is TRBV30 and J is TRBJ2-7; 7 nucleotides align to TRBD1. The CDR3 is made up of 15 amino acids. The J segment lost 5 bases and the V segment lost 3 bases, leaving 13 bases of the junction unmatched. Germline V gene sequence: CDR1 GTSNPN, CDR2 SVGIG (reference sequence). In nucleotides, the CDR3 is TGTGCCTGGAGCGGCCGGGTGGCAGGGGGTGACGAGCAGTACTTC. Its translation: CAWSGRVAGGDEQYF.

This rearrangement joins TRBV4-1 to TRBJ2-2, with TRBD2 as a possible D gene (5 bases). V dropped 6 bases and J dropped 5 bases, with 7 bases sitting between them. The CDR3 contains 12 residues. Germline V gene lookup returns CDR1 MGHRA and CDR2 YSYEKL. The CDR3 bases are TGCGCCAGCAGTAGAGGGACCGGGGAGCTGTTTTTT. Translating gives CASSRGTGELFF.